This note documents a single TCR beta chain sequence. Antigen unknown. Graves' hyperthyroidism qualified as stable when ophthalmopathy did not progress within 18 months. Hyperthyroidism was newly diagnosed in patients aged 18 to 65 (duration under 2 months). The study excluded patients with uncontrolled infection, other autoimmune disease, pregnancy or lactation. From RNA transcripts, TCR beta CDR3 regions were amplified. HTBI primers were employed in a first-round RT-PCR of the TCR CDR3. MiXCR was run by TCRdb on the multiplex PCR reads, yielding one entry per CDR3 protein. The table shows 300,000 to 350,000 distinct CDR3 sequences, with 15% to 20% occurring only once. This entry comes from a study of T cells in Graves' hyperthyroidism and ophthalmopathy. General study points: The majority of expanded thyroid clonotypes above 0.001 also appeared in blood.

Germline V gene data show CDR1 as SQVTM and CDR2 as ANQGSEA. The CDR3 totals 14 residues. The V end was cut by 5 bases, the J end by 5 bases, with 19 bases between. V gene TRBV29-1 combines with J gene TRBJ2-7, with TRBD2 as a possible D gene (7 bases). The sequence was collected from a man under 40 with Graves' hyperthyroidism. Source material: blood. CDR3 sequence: CSVKGGGTADEQYF. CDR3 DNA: TGCAGCGTTAAGGGAGGGGGGACCGCAGACGAGCAGTACTTC.